Shown below are 22 T cell receptor beta chains from a single sample sequenced in a study of shared clonotypes between healthy human individuals. Assay used: immunoSEQ multiplex PCR; TCRdb lists only in-frame clones, some missing. The sample comprises more than 2,000,000 clones, just over 90% of which are singletons, and under 0.15% rests with the top ten. The material sequenced was naive CD4+ T cells sorted from blood. Subset: CD45RA+ positively selected. The origin of the receptors is a man aged 18 to 35 in good health.

The sample holds one count of this clone. This chain links TRBV7-9 with TRBJ2-6, with D tentatively TRBD1 (5 bases). The CDR3 is made up of 18 amino acids. Trimming removed 5 bases at V and 0 bases at J, with 17 bases between. Germline CDR1 is SEHNR and CDR2 is FQNEAQ (reference sequence). CDR3 coding DNA: TGTGCCAGCAGCCGCACGGACACCTCGAGCTCTGGGGCCAACGTCCTGACTTTC. Translation gives CASSRTDTSSSGANVLTF.

The chain joins TRBV6-6 to TRBJ1-5, with D unresolved. The CDR3 loop spans 16 amino acids. Germline assignment: CDR1 MNHNY and CDR2 SVGAGI (reference sequence). V was pared by 0 bases and J by 4 bases, with 13 bases between. The CDR3 bases are TGTGCCAGCAGTTACTCGACACCCGGCTGGAATCAGCCCCAGCATTTT. Translated: CASSYSTPGWNQPQHF.

This rearrangement joins TRBV7-2 to TRBJ2-7; the D gene is possibly TRBD2 (5 bases). This CDR3 is built from 13 residues. Trimming pared 1 base from V and 5 bases from J, leaving 9 bases between. Germline V gene data show CDR1 as SGHTA and CDR2 as FQGNSA. For the CDR3, the DNA is TGTGCCAGCAGCTTAGTATTCGGGGACGAGCAGTACTTC. It codes for CASSLVFGDEQYF. Combining the CDR3 with reference TRBV7-2 and TRBJ2-7 gives the whole variable domain GAGVSQSPSNKVTEKGKDVELRCDPISGHTALYWYRQSLGQGLEFLIYFQGNSAPDKSGLPSDRFSAERTGGSVSTLTIQRTQQEDSAVYLCASSLVFGDEQYFGPGTRLTVT.

The rearrangement uses TRBV6-5 and TRBJ1-2; 7 bases are shared with TRBD1. Trimming removed 6 bases from V and 3 bases from J; junction bases left unmatched: 10. Germline V gene data show CDR1 as MNHEY and CDR2 as SVGAGI. CDR3 length equals 15 residues. The CDR3 DNA sequence: TGTGCCAGCAGACAGGGGAGGCTGCTCGACTATGGCTACACCTTC. Amino acids: CASRQGRLLDYGYTF.

In this sample, this clone turned up a few times. The chain has TRBV5-4 and TRBJ1-1; possible D gene TRBD1, 5 bases. V lost 7 bases and J 6 bases, leaving 19 bases between the germline ends. Germline loops: CDR1 SGHNT, CDR2 YYREEE (reference sequence). CDR3 size: 14 residues. The DNA for the CDR3 is TGTGCCAGCGAAACGGAGGCTTTGGGGGCTGAAGCTTTCTTT. Its translation: CASETEALGAEAFF. The whole variable domain, remainder taken from reference TRBV5-4 and TRBJ1-1, is ETGVTQSPTHLIKTRGQQVTLRCSSQSGHNTVSWYQQALGQGPQFIFQYYREEENGRGNFPPRFSGLQFPNYSSELNVNALELDDSALYLCASETEALGAEAFFGQGTRLTVV.

In its sample, this clone was seen once. The chain carries TRBV9 and TRBJ2-5; D perhaps matches TRBD2 (6 bases). Germline CDR1 SGDLS, CDR2 YYNGEE. The V end lost 0 bases, the J end lost 5 bases, and 11 bases lay between the germline ends. The CDR3 is 14 residues long. The CDR3 DNA is TGTGCCAGCAGCGTAGATTTGGCGGGGGAGACCCAGTACTTC. Amino acid sequence: CASSVDLAGETQYF.

V usage is TRBV19 and J usage is TRBJ2-2; 7 nucleotides match TRBD1. Germline CDR1 and CDR2: LNHDA and SQIVND (reference sequence). Trimming at V came to 6 bases and at J to 0 bases, leaving 7 bases not matched to a gene. The CDR3 runs to 16 residues. In DNA form, the CDR3 reads TGTGCCAGTAGGAGACAGGGCTTAACGAACACCGGGGAGCTGTTTTTT. Translated: CASRRQGLTNTGELFF.

The genes are TRBV28 and TRBJ1-5; 8 bases match TRBD1. V lost 5 bases and J lost 3; bases outside the gene matches: 6. Germline V gene lookup returns CDR1 MDHEN and CDR2 SYDVKM. The CDR3 is 15 residues long. The CDR3 region has the DNA TGTGCCAGCAGTGCGGACAGGGATAACAATCAGCCCCAGCATTTT. Protein sequence: CASSADRDNNQPQHF.

With respect to this clone: The sample carries other DNA sequences with the same CDR3. The gene calls are TRBV7-9 and TRBJ1-2; D gene ambiguous. The CDR3 runs to 13 residues. Germline V lookup: CDR1 SEHNR, CDR2 FQNEAQ (reference sequence). The ends were cut back, 1 base at V and 8 bases at J, with 11 bases in the middle. CDR3 nucleotides: TGTGCCAGCAGCTTAGTGGGTCATAGCGGCTACACCTTC. Protein: CASSLVGHSGYTF.

The chain couples TRBV5-1 to TRBJ2-1, with TRBD1 matching over 12 bases. The ends lost 3 bases at V and 8 bases at J; junction bases unmatched: 9. Germline CDR1 SGHRS, CDR2 YFSETQ. The CDR3 extends over 16 amino acids. The CDR3 DNA sequence: TGCGCCAGCAGCTCACCCGGGACAGGGGGCTGGGATGAGCAGTTCTTC. Translating it yields CASSSPGTGGWDEQFF.

The rearrangement joins TRBV5-1 to TRBJ2-2; D is unresolved. The CDR3 is 16 amino acids. Germline V gene lookup returns CDR1 SGHRS and CDR2 YFSETQ. Deletions cut 4 bases from V and 0 bases from J, with 13 bases between. The CDR3 reads CASSPTLSANTGELFF. The DNA for the CDR3 is TGCGCCAGCAGCCCGACTCTGTCGGCGAACACCGGGGAGCTGTTTTTT.

The chain recombines TRBV27 with TRBJ2-7; D is unclear. This CDR3 spans 13 amino acids. Per germline, CDR1 MNHEY and CDR2 SMNVEV (reference sequence). V shed 6 bases and J shed 5 bases, with 14 bases lying between them. CDR3 sequence: CASSLTTTHEQYF. The CDR3 DNA is TGTGCCAGCAGCCTCACTACGACCCACGAGCAGTACTTC.

V is TRBV2 and J is TRBJ2-7; a weak D match, TRBD2 (5 bases). The CDR3 totals 14 residues. Deletions cut 7 bases from V and 0 bases from J, with 13 bases between. CDR1 SNHLY and CDR2 FYNNEI come from the germline V gene. CDR3 DNA sequence: TGTGCCAGCACCCCGGATGGGAGCTCCTACGAGCAGTACTTC. It specifies CASTPDGSSYEQYF.

The chain links TRBV28 to TRBJ1-6; D might be TRBD1 (5 bases). In germline, CDR1 is MDHEN, CDR2 SYDVKM. Trimming pared 6 bases from V and 0 bases from J, leaving 18 bases between. This CDR3 is 18 amino acids long. CDR3: CASRLKGVPSSYNSPLHF. CDR3 DNA sequence: TGTGCCAGCAGACTGAAAGGGGTCCCCAGCTCCTATAATTCACCCCTCCACTTT.

This chain uses TRBV6-6 with TRBJ2-7; 12 bases align to TRBD1. Per the germline V gene, CDR1 is MNHNY and CDR2 is SVGAGI (reference sequence). V was clipped by 6 bases and J by 5 bases; unmatched bases: 8. The CDR3 is made up of 15 amino acids. The CDR3 is CASSATGTGGHEQYF. The CDR3 nucleotides are TGTGCCAGCAGCGCCACCGGGACAGGGGGCCACGAGCAGTACTTC.

The chain joins TRBV5-3 to TRBJ2-5; maybe TRBD1 (6 bases). TRBV5-3 is an open reading frame, and its role is uncertain. The V end was cut by 4 bases, the J end by 0 bases, with 16 bases between. This CDR3 region has 16 residues. The CDR3 reads CARSTWTDEYQETQYF. CDR3 nucleotides: TGTGCCAGAAGCACCTGGACAGACGAGTACCAAGAGACCCAGTACTTC.

The chain uses TRBV7-2 and TRBJ2-7, with D maybe TRBD1 (5 bases). The CDR3 covers 14 residues. V was trimmed by 5 bases and J by 3 bases, leaving 14 bases between them. Germline-derived CDR1 and CDR2 are SGHTA and FQGNSA. The CDR3 nucleotides read TGTGCCAGCAGCGATACCCCAGGGATCTACGAGCAGTACTTC. Its protein is CASSDTPGIYEQYF.

The gene calls are TRBV6-1 and TRBJ2-2; D is perhaps TRBD2 (6 bases). CDR1 MNHNS and CDR2 SASEGT come from the germline V gene. The CDR3 runs to 14 residues. Trimming took off 7 bases at V and 4 bases at J, with 13 bases between the two ends. The CDR3 is CASTGLLFTGELFF. The CDR3 DNA is TGTGCCAGCACGGGACTGCTTTTCACCGGGGAGCTGTTTTTT.

Remarks on this clone: The same CDR3 arises from other DNA sequences in this sample as well. V is TRBV18 and J is TRBJ2-3; 7 bases align to TRBD1. Trimming removed 3 bases from V and 1 base from J; junction bases left unmatched: 1. The CDR3 consists of 14 residues. Germline lookup yields CDR1 KGHSH and CDR2 LQKENI. The CDR3 loop reads CASSPGQGTDTQYF. The CDR3, as DNA: TGTGCCAGCTCACCTGGACAGGGCACAGATACGCAGTATTTT.

As DNA, the CDR3 is TGTGCCAGCAGCCCCCGACAGGGGGGTGCGGAGGAGCAGTACTTC. This encodes CASSPRQGGAEEQYF. The rearrangement links TRBV7-2 to TRBJ2-7, with 9 bases lining up with TRBD1. Looked up from germline, CDR1 is SGHTA and CDR2 is FQGNSA. The CDR3 spans 15 residues. Germline trimming cut 5 bases from V and 7 bases from J; bases unmatched to any gene: 12.

Note on this clone: This sample also contains other DNA sequences that code for the same CDR3. The gene calls are TRBV19 and TRBJ1-2, with 7 positions matching TRBD1. V trimming: 6 bases; J trimming: 2 bases; junction bases outside the gene matches: 6. Looked up from germline, CDR1 is LNHDA and CDR2 is SQIVND (reference sequence). The length of the CDR3 is 14 residues. The DNA of the CDR3 is TGTGCCAGTAGCCCGACAGGGACCAACTATGGCTACACCTTC. As protein: CASSPTGTNYGYTF. The full variable domain, with the rest looked up from reference TRBV19 and TRBJ1-2, is DGGITQSPKYLFRKEGQNVTLSCEQNLNHDAMYWYRQDPGQGLRLIYYSQIVNDFQKGDIAEGYSVSREKKESFPLTVTSAQKNPTAFYLCASSPTGTNYGYTFGSGTRLTVV.

The V call is TRBV11-2, the J call TRBJ2-7, with D hard to call. V shed 4 bases and J shed 0 bases, with 13 bases lying between them. CDR1 and CDR2 from the germline V gene are SGHAT and FQNNGV. The CDR3 totals 15 residues. The CDR3 loop reads CASSSPGPSSYEQYF. Here the CDR3 DNA reads TGTGCCAGCAGCTCGCCCGGGCCTAGCTCCTACGAGCAGTACTTC. Full variable domain (outside the CDR3, taken from reference TRBV11-2 and TRBJ2-7): EAGVAQSPRYKIIEKRQSVAFWCNPISGHATLYWYQQILGQGPKLLIQFQNNGVVDDSQLPKDRFSAERLKGVDSTLKIQPAKLEDSAVYLCASSSPGPSSYEQYFGPGTRLTVT.